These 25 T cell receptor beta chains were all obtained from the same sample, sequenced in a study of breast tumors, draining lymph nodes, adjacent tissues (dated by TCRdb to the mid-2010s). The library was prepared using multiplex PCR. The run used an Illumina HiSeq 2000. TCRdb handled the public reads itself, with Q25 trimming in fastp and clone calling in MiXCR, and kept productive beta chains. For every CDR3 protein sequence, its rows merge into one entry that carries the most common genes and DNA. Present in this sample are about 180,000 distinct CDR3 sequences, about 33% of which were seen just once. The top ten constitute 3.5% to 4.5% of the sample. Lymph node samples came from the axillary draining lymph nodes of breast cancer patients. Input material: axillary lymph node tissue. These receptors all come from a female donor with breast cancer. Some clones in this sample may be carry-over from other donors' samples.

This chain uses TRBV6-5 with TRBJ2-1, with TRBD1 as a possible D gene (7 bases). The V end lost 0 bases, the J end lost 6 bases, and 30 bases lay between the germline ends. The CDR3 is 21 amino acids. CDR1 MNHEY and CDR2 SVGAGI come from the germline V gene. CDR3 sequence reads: CASSYSPLRQGTSRTSNEQFF. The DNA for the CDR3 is TGTGCCAGCAGTTACTCGCCTCTTAGACAGGGCACTAGCCGAACAAGCAATGAGCAGTTCTTC.

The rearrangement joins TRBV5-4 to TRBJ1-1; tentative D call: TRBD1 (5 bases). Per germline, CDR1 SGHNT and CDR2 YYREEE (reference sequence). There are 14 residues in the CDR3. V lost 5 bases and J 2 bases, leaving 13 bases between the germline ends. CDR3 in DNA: TGTGCCAGCAGTGCCGGGGGGGTTAACACTGAAGCTTTCTTT. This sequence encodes CASSAGGVNTEAFF.

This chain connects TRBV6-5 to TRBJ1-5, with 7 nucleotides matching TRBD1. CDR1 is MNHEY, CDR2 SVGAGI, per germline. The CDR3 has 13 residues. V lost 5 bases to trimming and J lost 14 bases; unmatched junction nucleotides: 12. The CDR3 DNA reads TGTGCCAGCAGTCACGGCGGGACAGCCTACGAGCATTTT. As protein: CASSHGGTAYEHF.

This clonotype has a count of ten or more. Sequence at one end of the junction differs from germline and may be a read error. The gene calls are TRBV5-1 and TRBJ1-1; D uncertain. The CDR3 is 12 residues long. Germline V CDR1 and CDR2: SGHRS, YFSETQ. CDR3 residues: CASSLVGTEAFF. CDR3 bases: TGTGCCAGCAGCTTGGTCGGCACTGAAGCTTTCTTT.

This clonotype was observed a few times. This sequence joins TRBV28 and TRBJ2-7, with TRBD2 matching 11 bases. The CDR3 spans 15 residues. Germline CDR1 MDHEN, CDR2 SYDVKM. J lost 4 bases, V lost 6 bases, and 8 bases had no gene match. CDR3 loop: CASSGTGLAEYEQYF. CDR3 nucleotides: TGTGCCAGCAGCGGTACGGGACTAGCGGAATACGAGCAGTACTTC.

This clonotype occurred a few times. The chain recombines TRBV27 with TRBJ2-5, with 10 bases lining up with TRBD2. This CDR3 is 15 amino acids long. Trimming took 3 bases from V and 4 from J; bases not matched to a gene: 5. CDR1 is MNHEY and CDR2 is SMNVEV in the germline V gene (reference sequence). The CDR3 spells CASSFASGSRETQYF. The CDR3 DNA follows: TGTGCCAGCAGTTTTGCTAGCGGGAGTAGAGAGACCCAGTACTTC.

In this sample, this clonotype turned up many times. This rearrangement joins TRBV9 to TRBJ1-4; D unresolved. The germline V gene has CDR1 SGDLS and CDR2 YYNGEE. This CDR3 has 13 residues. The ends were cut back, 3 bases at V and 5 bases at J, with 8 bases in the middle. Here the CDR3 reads CASSDRRNEKLFF. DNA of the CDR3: TGTGCCAGCAGCGATCGGCGGAATGAAAAACTGTTTTTT.

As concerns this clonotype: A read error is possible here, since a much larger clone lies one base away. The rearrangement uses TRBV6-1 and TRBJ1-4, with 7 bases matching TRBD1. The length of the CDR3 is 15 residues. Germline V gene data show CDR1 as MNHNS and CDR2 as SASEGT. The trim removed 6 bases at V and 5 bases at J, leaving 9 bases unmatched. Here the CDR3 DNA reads TGTGCCAGCAGAGAGCGGGGGACAGTAAATGAAAAACTGTTTTTT. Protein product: CASRERGTVNEKLFF.

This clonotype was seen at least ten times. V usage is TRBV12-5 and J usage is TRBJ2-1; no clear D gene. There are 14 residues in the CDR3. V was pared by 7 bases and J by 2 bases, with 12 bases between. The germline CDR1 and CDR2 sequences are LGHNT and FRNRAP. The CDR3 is CASAPFAAYNEQFF. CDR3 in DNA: TGTGCTAGTGCCCCGTTCGCAGCCTACAATGAGCAGTTCTTC.

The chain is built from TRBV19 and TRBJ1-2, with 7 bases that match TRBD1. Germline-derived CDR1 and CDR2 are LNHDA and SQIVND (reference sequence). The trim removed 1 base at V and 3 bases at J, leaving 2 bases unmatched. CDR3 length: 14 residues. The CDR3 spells CASSIGGGDYGYTF. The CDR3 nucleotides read TGTGCCAGTAGTATAGGAGGGGGCGACTATGGCTACACCTTC.

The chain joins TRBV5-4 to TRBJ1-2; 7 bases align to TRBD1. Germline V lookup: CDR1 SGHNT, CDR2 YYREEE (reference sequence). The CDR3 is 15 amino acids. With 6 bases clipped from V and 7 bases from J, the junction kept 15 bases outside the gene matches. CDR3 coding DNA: TGTGCCAGCAAAAACCCCGGGACAGCCCTCCGTGGCTACACCTTC. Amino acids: CASKNPGTALRGYTF.

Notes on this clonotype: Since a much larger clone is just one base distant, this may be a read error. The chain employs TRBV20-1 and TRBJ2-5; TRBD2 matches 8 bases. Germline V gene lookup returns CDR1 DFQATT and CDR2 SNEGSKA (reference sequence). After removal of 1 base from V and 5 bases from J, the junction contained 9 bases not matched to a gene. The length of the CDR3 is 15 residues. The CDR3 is CSARVPGTRAETQYF. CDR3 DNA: TGCAGTGCTAGAGTCCCCGGGACTAGGGCCGAGACCCAGTACTTC.

CDR3 nucleotide sequence: TGCAGTGCTAGAGCGGGAGGGGGCTTAGCTGAGCAGTTCTTC. Protein product: CSARAGGGLAEQFF. The chain carries TRBV20-1 and TRBJ2-1; the D gene is possibly TRBD2 (8 bases). The CDR3 is 14 residues long. Germline V gives CDR1 DFQATT, CDR2 SNEGSKA (reference sequence). The V gene lost 1 base and the J gene lost 9 bases, with 16 bases spanning the gap.

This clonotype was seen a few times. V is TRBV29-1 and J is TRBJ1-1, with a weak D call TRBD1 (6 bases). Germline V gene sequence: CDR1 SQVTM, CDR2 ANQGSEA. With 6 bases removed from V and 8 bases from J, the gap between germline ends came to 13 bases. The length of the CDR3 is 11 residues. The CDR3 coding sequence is TGCAGCGTCGGAGGGGGGACGGAAGCTTTCTTT. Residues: CSVGGGTEAFF.

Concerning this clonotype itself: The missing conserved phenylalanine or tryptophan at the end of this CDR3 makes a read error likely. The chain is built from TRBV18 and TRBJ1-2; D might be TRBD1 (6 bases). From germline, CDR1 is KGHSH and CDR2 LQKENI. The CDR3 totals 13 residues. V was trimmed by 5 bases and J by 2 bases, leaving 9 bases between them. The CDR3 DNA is TGTGCCAGCTCAAACAGGGAGAACTATGGCTACACCCTC. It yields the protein CASSNRENYGYTL.

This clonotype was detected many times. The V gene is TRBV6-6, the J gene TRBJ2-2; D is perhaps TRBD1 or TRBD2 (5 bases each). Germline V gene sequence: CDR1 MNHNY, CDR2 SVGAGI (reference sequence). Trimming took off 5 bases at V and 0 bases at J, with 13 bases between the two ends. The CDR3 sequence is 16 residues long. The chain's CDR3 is CASSAGARPNTGELFF. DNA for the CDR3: TGTGCCAGCAGTGCCGGGGCGAGGCCGAACACCGGGGAGCTGTTTTTT.

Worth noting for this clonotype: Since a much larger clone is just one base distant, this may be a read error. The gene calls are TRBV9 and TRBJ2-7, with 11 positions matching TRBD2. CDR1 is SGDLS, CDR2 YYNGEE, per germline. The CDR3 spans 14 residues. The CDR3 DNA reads TGTGCCAGCAGCTCCGGACTAGCGGGCTCCGAGCAGTCCTTC. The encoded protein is CASSSGLAGSEQSF.

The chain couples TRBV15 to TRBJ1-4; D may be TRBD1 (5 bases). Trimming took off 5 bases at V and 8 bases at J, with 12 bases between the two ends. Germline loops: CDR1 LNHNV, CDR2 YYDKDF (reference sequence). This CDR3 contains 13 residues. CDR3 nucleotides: TGTGCCACCAGCGGGGGGGGGTGGGAAAAACTGTTTTTT. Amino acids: CATSGGGWEKLFF.

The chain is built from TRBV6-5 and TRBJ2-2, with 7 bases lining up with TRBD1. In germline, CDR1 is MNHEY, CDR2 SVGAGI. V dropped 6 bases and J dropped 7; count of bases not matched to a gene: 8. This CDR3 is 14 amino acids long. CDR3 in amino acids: CASRPSQGIGELFF. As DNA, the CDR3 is TGTGCCAGCAGACCCTCACAGGGGATCGGGGAGCTGTTTTTT.

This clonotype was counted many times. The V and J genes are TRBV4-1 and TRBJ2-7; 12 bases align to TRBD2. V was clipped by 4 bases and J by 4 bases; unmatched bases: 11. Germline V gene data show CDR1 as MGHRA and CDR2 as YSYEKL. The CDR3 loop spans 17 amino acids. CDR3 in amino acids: CASSPLGASGRAYEQYF. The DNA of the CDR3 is TGCGCCAGCAGCCCCCTGGGGGCTAGCGGGAGGGCTTACGAGCAGTACTTC.

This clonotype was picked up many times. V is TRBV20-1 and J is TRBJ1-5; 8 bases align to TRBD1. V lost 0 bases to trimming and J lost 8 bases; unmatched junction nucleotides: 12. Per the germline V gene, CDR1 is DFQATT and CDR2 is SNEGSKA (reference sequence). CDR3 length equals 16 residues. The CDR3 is CSARDHETGASEPQHF. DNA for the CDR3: TGCAGTGCTAGAGATCACGAGACAGGGGCTTCGGAGCCCCAGCATTTT.

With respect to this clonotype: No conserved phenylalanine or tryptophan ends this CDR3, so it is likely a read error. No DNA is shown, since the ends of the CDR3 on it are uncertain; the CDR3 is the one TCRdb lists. The CDR3 reads CASSHDGAPTSSTS. The V and J genes are TRBV27 and TRBJ2-7. Ends included, the CDR3 has 14 residues. Per the germline V gene, CDR1 is MNHEY and CDR2 is SMNVEV (reference sequence).

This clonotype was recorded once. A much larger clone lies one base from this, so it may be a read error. CDR3 protein: CASRAGGNEHFF. The CDR3 nucleotides are TGCGCCAGCAGAGCGGGGGGTAATGAGCACTTCTTC. The chain is built from TRBV5-1 and TRBJ2-7, with 9 bases that match TRBD2. The CDR3 totals 12 residues. Germline-derived CDR1 and CDR2 are SGHRS and YFSETQ.

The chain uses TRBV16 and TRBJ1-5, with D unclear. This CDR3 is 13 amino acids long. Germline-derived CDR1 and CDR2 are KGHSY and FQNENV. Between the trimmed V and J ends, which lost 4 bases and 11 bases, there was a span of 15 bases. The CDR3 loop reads CASSPMTTPSQHF. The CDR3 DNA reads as TGTGCCAGCAGCCCGATGACAACCCCATCCCAGCATTTT.

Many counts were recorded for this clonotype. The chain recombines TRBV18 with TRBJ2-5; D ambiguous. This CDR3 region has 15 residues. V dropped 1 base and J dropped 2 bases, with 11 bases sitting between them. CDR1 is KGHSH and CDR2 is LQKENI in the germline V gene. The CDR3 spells CASSPQWSDQETQYF. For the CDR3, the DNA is TGTGCCAGCTCACCACAATGGTCAGATCAAGAGACCCAGTACTTC.